This TCR beta chain was documented in a study of response to subunit inactivated influenza vaccine. Overall study results and limits: The authors suggested that every seasonal influenza vaccination recruits few new T cells.

For this clonotype: Its antigen remains unknown.

TCRdb re-called the RT-PCR reads with MiXCR, one entry per CDR3 protein. The table includes fewer than 700,000 distinct CDR3 sequences, over 10% detected once. Source: PBMCs from blood, taken 40 to 50 days after vaccination. The sequence was collected from a man aged 45-65 years who received an inactivated influenza vaccine.

The CDR3 DNA reads as TGTGCCAGCAGTTTAGGACGCAGGGCGGTGGGCTATGGCTACACCTTC. As protein: CASSLGRRAVGYGYTF. V gene TRBV12-3 or TRBV12-4 combines with J gene TRBJ1-2; D may be TRBD1 (5 bases). This CDR3 comprises 16 residues. Trimming cost V 1 base and J 4 bases, with 16 bases left between them.